This T cell receptor (beta chain) is from a study of blood T cell repertoires in COVID-19 (dated by TCRdb to the early 2020s). At the level of the whole study: Samples covering the acute and convalescent phases of COVID-19 were provided by collaborators in the United States, Italy and Spain. Subjects who had been exposed to COVID-19, were actively infected with it, or had recovered from it provided the deeply sampled blood TCRbeta repertoires that made up the dataset. Sample metadata almost always included a de-identified subject ID, COVID-19 status, age in years and sex. Samples came from the ongoing ImmuneRACE study (first 160 participants) plus 1,254 subjects from 6 global collaborators. The material from the prospective study consisted of cDNA or gDNA derived from T cells, B-cell-depleted T cells, or PBMCs. The repertoires were released in a freely available public database intended as a resource for research on the immune response to SARS-CoV-2. Where available, HLA class I and class II types were obtained from metadata supplied by the sample provider rather than from assay-based typing. General conclusions and limits of the study: How much clinical and demographic metadata was included differed by source and by participant, and the metadata was provided uncurated.

TCRbeta CDR3 regions were amplified from genomic DNA by means of the immunoSEQ Assay, a bias-controlled multiplex PCR. The published analysis was carried out like this. The number of nucleated cells in each sample was estimated from the amplification of reference gene primers within the assay. To quantify the absolute abundance of each unique TCRbeta CDR3 rearrangement, sequence reads were collapsed and filtered. For each sample, productive Simpson clonality was calculated by taking the square root of Simpson's diversity index across productive rearrangements. Here the immuneACCESS table is served through TCRdb, limited to in-frame sequences with V and J called. Missing clones are a known gap in these copies; in checked studies unresolved V genes cover under half, and the rest lacks a known reason. For V, J and clone size, that table is used; D and trimming come from the DNA. Recorded for this sample are some 140,000 clones; roughly 80% of them occurred a single time. The top ten constitute roughly 1.7% of the sample.

In this sample, this clone turned up a few times. Its antigen is currently not known. No base quality information exists; no much larger clone differs at one position. Each collaborating institution followed its own protocols to collect whole blood in K2EDTA tubes. For TCRbeta analysis, collaborators shipped samples in one of three forms: frozen whole blood, isolated PBMCs, or DNA extracted from either of those sample types. The material sequenced was peripheral blood. This receptor was obtained from an elderly man with acute or convalescent COVID-19.

Read as DNA, the sequence is TGTGCCAGCAGCCGTAGCGACGGAGCTCACTATGGCTACACCTTC. This sequence encodes CASSRSDGAHYGYTF. The rearrangement combines TRBV14 with TRBJ1-2, with the identity of the D gene unclear. The germline V gene provides CDR1 SGHDN and CDR2 FVKESK. The CDR3 sequence holds 15 residues, the cysteine and phenylalanine included. Left in the record is the CDR3 DNA by itself, 45 bases read in frame from the first base. The V end loses 4 bases and the J end loses 3 bases, and a stretch of 15 bases separates them.